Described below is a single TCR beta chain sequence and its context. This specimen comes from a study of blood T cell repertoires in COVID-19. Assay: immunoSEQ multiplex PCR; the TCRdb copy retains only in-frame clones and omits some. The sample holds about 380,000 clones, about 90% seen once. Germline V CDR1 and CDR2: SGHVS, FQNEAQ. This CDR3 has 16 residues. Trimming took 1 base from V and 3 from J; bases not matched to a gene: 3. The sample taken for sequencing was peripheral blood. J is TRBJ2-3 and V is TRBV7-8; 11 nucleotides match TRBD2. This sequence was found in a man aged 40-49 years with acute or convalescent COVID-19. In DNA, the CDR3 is TGTGCCAGCAGCTTAGATACTAGCGGGAGAACAGATACGCAGTATTTT. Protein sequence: CASSLDTSGRTDTQYF.